This T cell receptor beta chain appears in the sequencing data of a study of CD8 T cells in Susac syndrome. Study-level results: The relatively small number of individuals in the TCR sequencing and HLA analysis was acknowledged by the study.

Note on this clonotype: What it binds is unknown.

CD8+ and CD4+ T cells circulating in blood were sequenced for TCR beta. Bulk CD8+ and CD4+ cells came from magnetic negative isolation; CD8+ TEMRA by FACS. The authors reverse transcribed roughly 0.5 to 1 ug RNA with random hexamers. The authors amplified TCR beta CDR3 across 54 Vbeta and 13 Jbeta using immunoSEQ multiplex PCR. TCRdb re-analysed the immunoSEQ multiplex PCR reads in MiXCR, keeping a single row per CDR3 protein. The table has 100,000 to 150,000 distinct CDR3 sequences, approximately 93% seen once. The CDR3 consists of 16 residues. Germline values: CDR1 MNHEY, CDR2 SMNVEV (reference sequence). V dropped 5 bases and J dropped 0; count of bases not matched to a gene: 4.

The specimen sequenced was CD8+ T cells from PBMCs. The V and J genes are TRBV27 and TRBJ2-1; 10 bases line up with TRBD2. This TCR was sampled from a human donor with multiple sclerosis. CDR3 DNA: TGTGCCAGCAGTCCAGCTAGCGGGAGCTCCTACAATGAGCAGTTCTTC. This translates into CASSPASGSSYNEQFF.